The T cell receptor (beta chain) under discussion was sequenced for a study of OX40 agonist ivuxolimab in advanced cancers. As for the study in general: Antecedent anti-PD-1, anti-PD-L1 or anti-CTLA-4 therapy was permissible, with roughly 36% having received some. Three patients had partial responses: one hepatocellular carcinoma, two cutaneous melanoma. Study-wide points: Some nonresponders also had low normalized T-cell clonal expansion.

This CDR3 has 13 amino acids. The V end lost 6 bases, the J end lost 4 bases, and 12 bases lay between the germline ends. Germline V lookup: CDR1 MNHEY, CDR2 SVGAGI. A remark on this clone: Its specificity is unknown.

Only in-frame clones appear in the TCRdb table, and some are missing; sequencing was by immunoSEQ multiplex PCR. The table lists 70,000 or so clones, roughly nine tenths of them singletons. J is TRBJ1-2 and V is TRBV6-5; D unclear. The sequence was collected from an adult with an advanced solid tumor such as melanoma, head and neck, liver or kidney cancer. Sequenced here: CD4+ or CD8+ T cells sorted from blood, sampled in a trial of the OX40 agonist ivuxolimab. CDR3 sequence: CASRKPGAYGYTF. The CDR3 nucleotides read TGTGCCAGCAGGAAACCGGGAGCCTATGGCTACACCTTC.